This passage covers 20 T cell receptor beta chains from one sample sequenced in a study of blood T cell repertoires in COVID-19. Assay: immunoSEQ multiplex PCR; the TCRdb copy retains only in-frame clones and omits some. This table has about 270,000 clones, about nine tenths appearing once. Sample: PBMCs or T cells enriched from blood (not recorded which). These receptors all stem from a woman aged 55-69 years who had recovered from COVID-19.

Turning to this clone: Different DNA sequences within this sample yield the same CDR3. J is TRBJ1-2 and V is TRBV28; a weak D match, TRBD1 (6 bases). Germline V gives CDR1 MDHEN, CDR2 SYDVKM. The CDR3 has 13 amino acids. Trimming stripped 2 bases from V and 5 bases from J, with 9 bases between. CDR3 DNA sequence: TGTGCCAGCAGTTTAAGGGGGGGGTATGGCTACACCTTC. It translates to CASSLRGGYGYTF.

This clone was counted many times. V and J are TRBV27 and TRBJ2-3; D gene uncertain. The V and J ends lost 6 bases and 0 bases respectively, with 19 bases between them. This CDR3 comprises 17 residues. CDR1 is MNHEY, CDR2 SMNVEV, per germline (reference sequence). The CDR3, as DNA: TGTGCCAGCAGATTCTTTCCCGGAGATACTAGCACAGATACGCAGTATTTT. This translates into CASRFFPGDTSTDTQYF.

The genes are TRBV6-5 and TRBJ1-6; unclear D gene. The CDR3 consists of 14 residues. V was pared by 5 bases and J by 6 bases, with 11 bases between. Germline values: CDR1 MNHEY, CDR2 SVGAGI. The CDR3 sequence is CASSTSGSNSPLHF. The CDR3 coding sequence is TGTGCCAGCAGTACTTCCGGGAGTAATTCACCCCTCCACTTT.

This clone was observed once. CDR3 sequence (DNA): TGTGCCAGCAGTATTCTAGCGGGGGGGGATACGCAGTATTTT. Encoded protein: CASSILAGGDTQYF. The rearrangement uses TRBV28 and TRBJ2-3, with 12 bases lining up with TRBD2. The V and J ends lost 5 bases and 6 bases, in that order; junction bases with no gene match: 3. There are 14 residues in the CDR3. In germline, CDR1 is MDHEN, CDR2 SYDVKM.

The CDR3 loop is CASSLTSGPYNEQFF. In DNA, the CDR3 is TGTGCCAGTAGTTTGACTAGCGGGCCTTACAATGAGCAGTTCTTC. The chain links TRBV19 to TRBJ2-1; the match to TRBD2 covers 10 bases. The CDR3 is made up of 15 amino acids. The germline V gene encodes CDR1 LNHDA and CDR2 SQIVND (reference sequence). J gave up 4 bases and V 5 bases, and 5 bases lay outside the gene matches.

This clone occurred once. This rearrangement joins TRBV6-2 or TRBV6-3 to TRBJ2-5; D remains ambiguous. The germline V gene has CDR1 MNHEY and CDR2 SVGEGT. Trimming pared 2 bases from V and 3 bases from J, leaving 7 bases between. The CDR3 spans 13 residues. CDR3 sequence reads: CASSYGPKETQYF. The CDR3 DNA follows: TGTGCCAGCAGTTACGGGCCGAAAGAGACCCAGTACTTC.

This clone was recorded once. The rearrangement joins TRBV15 to TRBJ2-1; 9 bases match TRBD2. Unmatched junction bases numbered 9, after V lost 10 bases and J lost 8 bases. Germline values: CDR1 LNHNV, CDR2 YYDKDF (reference sequence). This CDR3 has 13 residues. In DNA form, the CDR3 reads TGTGCCATTTCTAGCGGGGTCCGTGATGAGCAGTTCTTC. Translated: CAISSGVRDEQFF.

The chain has TRBV10-3 and TRBJ1-2; no reliable D call. The CDR3 has 15 residues. Trimming left V 3 bases short and J 7 bases short, with 18 bases between. CDR1 is ENHRY, CDR2 SYGVKD, per germline. The CDR3 DNA reads TGTGCCATCAGTGATTCGGGATCCCAAGATTCTGGCTACACCTTC. This sequence encodes CAISDSGSQDSGYTF.

The chain employs TRBV2 and TRBJ2-6, with D perhaps TRBD2 (6 bases). This CDR3 comprises 16 residues. Between the trimmed V and J ends, which lost 7 bases and 0 bases, there was a span of 13 bases. Germline CDR1 SNHLY, CDR2 FYNNEI. DNA of the CDR3: TGTGCCAGCAAGGAGCGGGCGAGCTCTGGGGCCAACGTCCTGACTTTC. It encodes CASKERASSGANVLTF.

This chain uses TRBV6-2 or TRBV6-3 with TRBJ2-5, with a possible D match to TRBD2 (5 bases). This CDR3 has 14 amino acids. With 2 bases removed from V and 1 base from J, the gap between germline ends came to 8 bases. Germline CDR1 reads MNHEY; CDR2 reads SVGEGT. This CDR3 is CASSYGLAQETQYF. The CDR3 bases are TGTGCCAGCAGTTACGGCCTAGCCCAAGAGACCCAGTACTTC.

The chain has TRBV18 and TRBJ1-4; D is ambiguous. Trimming left V 8 bases short and J 5 bases short, with 9 bases between. Germline-derived CDR1 and CDR2 are KGHSH and LQKENI. The length of the CDR3 is 12 residues. The CDR3, as DNA: TGTGCCAGCCACGGGATAAATGAAAAACTGTTTTTT. Its protein product is CASHGINEKLFF.

This clone was observed a single time. This chain connects TRBV2 to TRBJ2-5, with 12 bases aligning to TRBD1. The CDR3 is made up of 14 amino acids. Trimming removed 6 bases from V and 5 bases from J; junction bases left unmatched: 4. Germline V gene lookup returns CDR1 SNHLY and CDR2 FYNNEI. The CDR3 nucleotides are TGTGCCAGCAGGGGGACAGGGGGCTGGGAGACCCAGTACTTC. Translated: CASRGTGGWETQYF.

The chain carries TRBV6-1 and TRBJ1-5, with TRBD1 as a possible D gene (5 bases). CDR3 length: 15 residues. The V end lost 2 bases, the J end lost 2 bases, and 10 bases lay between the germline ends. Germline-derived CDR1 and CDR2 are MNHNS and SASEGT. As DNA, the CDR3 is TGTGCCAGCAGTGAACTCGGCAGGGGCAATCAGCCCCAGCATTTT. Its translation is CASSELGRGNQPQHF.

This clone turned up a few times. The chain carries TRBV30 and TRBJ1-1, with TRBD1 identical over 7 bases. Germline V lookup: CDR1 GTSNPN, CDR2 SVGIG (reference sequence). The junction had 7 bases not matched to a gene; V was cut back by 7 bases and J by 5 bases. The CDR3 runs 12 residues. The CDR3 loop is CALNRGTTEAFF. The DNA of the CDR3 is TGTGCCTTAAACAGGGGAACGACTGAAGCTTTCTTT.

The table lists this clone with a few counts. The genes are TRBV6-6 and TRBJ1-1; 12 nucleotides align to TRBD1. This CDR3 has 15 amino acids. CDR1 is MNHNY, CDR2 SVGAGI, per germline (reference sequence). Trimming cost V 8 bases and J 5 bases; bases outside gene matches: 9. DNA for the CDR3: TGTGCCAGCGGGCCGGGACAGGGGGCGAGGACTGAAGCTTTCTTT. It codes for CASGPGQGARTEAFF.

The genes are TRBV20-1 and TRBJ2-3; D perhaps matches TRBD2 (6 bases). This CDR3 is built from 10 residues. CDR1 and CDR2 (germline): DFQATT, SNEGSKA (reference sequence). CDR3: CLASTDTQYF. The CDR3 DNA follows: TGCCTAGCGAGCACAGATACGCAGTATTTT.

The chain has TRBV14 and TRBJ1-3; a possible D gene is TRBD1 (5 bases). Germline V CDR1 and CDR2: SGHDN, FVKESK. Between the trimmed V and J ends, which lost 4 bases and 3 bases, there was a span of 16 bases. CDR3 length: 16 residues. The CDR3 spells CASSRRQGTDGNTIYF. The DNA for the CDR3 is TGTGCCAGCAGCCGAAGGCAGGGAACCGATGGAAACACCATATATTTT.

The rearrangement links TRBV6-2 or TRBV6-3 to TRBJ1-1; 9 bases match TRBD1. CDR1 and CDR2 from the germline V gene are MNHEY and SVGEGT. Trimming took 2 bases from V and 7 from J; bases not matched to a gene: 8. The CDR3 is 15 amino acids. This CDR3 reads CASSYRYRGLNEAFF. The DNA for the CDR3 is TGTGCCAGCAGTTACCGCTACAGGGGGCTCAATGAAGCTTTCTTT.

The V and J genes are TRBV10-1 and TRBJ2-3; D perhaps matches TRBD2 (5 bases). The V end lost 9 bases, the J end lost 7 bases, and 17 bases lay between the germline ends. Germline V CDR1 and CDR2: WNHNN, SYGVQD (reference sequence). This CDR3 contains 13 residues. The CDR3 region is CARDLWERNTQYF. The CDR3 region has the DNA TGCGCCAGGGACCTATGGGAGCGGAATACGCAGTATTTT.

The chain recombines TRBV11-2 with TRBJ1-6; 11 nucleotides align to TRBD1. J gave up 4 bases and V 7 bases, and 9 bases lay outside the gene matches. CDR1 and CDR2 from the germline V gene are SGHAT and FQNNGV. The CDR3 is 17 residues long. CDR3 in amino acids: CASKPGQGEIYNSPLHF. Here the CDR3 DNA reads TGTGCCAGCAAACCGGGACAGGGGGAAATTTATAATTCACCCCTCCACTTT.